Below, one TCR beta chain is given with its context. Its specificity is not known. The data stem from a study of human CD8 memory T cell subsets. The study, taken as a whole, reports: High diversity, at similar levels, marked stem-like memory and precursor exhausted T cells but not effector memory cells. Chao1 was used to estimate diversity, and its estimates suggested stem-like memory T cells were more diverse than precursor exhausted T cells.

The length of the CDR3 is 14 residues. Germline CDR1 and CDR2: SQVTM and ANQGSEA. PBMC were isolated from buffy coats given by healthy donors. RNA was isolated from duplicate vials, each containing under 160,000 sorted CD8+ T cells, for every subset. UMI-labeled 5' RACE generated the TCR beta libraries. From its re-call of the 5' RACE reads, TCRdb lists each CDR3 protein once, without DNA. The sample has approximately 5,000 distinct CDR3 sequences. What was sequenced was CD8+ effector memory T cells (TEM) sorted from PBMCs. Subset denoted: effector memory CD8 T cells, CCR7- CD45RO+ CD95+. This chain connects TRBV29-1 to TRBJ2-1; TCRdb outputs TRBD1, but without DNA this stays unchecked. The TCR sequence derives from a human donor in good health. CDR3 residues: CSVNPGQSYNEQFF.